This passage covers 20 T cell receptor beta chains from one sample sequenced in a study of CD8+ T cells in alopecia areata. Treatment of the sample: oral pan-JAK inhibitor, 5-10 mg twice daily. cDNA prepared by RNA extraction and subsequent reverse transcription served as the template for sequencing. The protocol was immunoSEQ multiplex PCR, while the TCRdb copy is restricted to in-frame clones and leaves out a portion. The profile shows 210,000 or so clones, roughly three fifths of them singletons. Material: CD4+ T cells sorted from blood, obtained at week 44, from a patient treated with tofacitinib. These receptors were taken from a human donor with alopecia areata.

The chain is built from TRBV2 and TRBJ2-5; 9 nucleotides match TRBD1. The CDR3 has 14 residues. V gave up 5 bases and J gave up 4 bases; unmatched junction bases: 5. Germline V gene lookup returns CDR1 SNHLY and CDR2 FYNNEI. The CDR3 reads CASSYGQGRETQYF. The CDR3 bases are TGTGCCAGCAGTTATGGACAGGGGAGAGAGACCCAGTACTTC.

The rearrangement links TRBV4-1 to TRBJ1-2, with TRBD1 matching 8 bases. Trimming at V came to 1 base and at J to 5 bases, leaving 6 bases not matched to a gene. The germline gives CDR1 MGHRA, CDR2 YSYEKL. This CDR3 region has 15 residues. The CDR3 protein is CASSQVGTGVYGYTF. CDR3 in DNA: TGCGCCAGCAGCCAAGTGGGGACAGGAGTTTATGGCTACACCTTC.

This chain uses TRBV7-2 with TRBJ2-7; either TRBD1 or TRBD2 may supply D (5 bases each). The CDR3 loop spans 16 amino acids. Germline loops: CDR1 SGHTA, CDR2 FQGNSA. The V gene lost 0 bases and the J gene lost 3 bases, with 15 bases spanning the gap. The CDR3 loop is CASSLARQGPSYEQYF. The CDR3 region has the DNA TGTGCCAGCAGCTTAGCGCGCCAGGGACCAAGCTACGAGCAGTACTTC.

This clone was detected only once. V gene TRBV10-2 combines with J gene TRBJ2-3, with D maybe TRBD2 (6 bases). The CDR3 runs to 15 residues. V gave up 3 bases and J gave up 2 bases, with 12 bases separating them. Germline CDR1 and CDR2: WSHSY and SAAADI. This CDR3 reads CASSEVGSLTDTQYF. CDR3 sequence (DNA): TGCGCCAGCAGTGAAGTCGGGAGCCTCACAGATACGCAGTATTTT.

The chain combines TRBV21-1 with TRBJ2-5. TRBV21-1 is flagged as a pseudogene. The CDR3 sequence is 16 residues long. CDR3 nucleotide sequence: TGTGCCAGCAGCCCCCATGTTAGGGTACCGCAAGAGACCCAGTACTTC. Amino acids: CASSPHVRVPQETQYF.

The V gene is TRBV30, the J gene TRBJ2-5; D call uncertain. Trimming removed 2 bases at V and 4 bases at J, with 8 bases between. Germline CDR1 and CDR2: GTSNPN and SVGIG (reference sequence). The CDR3 spans 12 residues. The CDR3 DNA follows: TGTGCCTGGAGTCCCTCTCGAGAGACCCAGTACTTC. Translated: CAWSPSRETQYF.

J is TRBJ2-2 and V is TRBV30; weak D call: TRBD2 (5 bases). Deletions cut 0 bases from V and 4 bases from J, with 9 bases between. The CDR3 consists of 14 residues. Germline-derived CDR1 and CDR2 are GTSNPN and SVGIG (reference sequence). CDR3 in amino acids: CAWSVGAGTGELFF. The CDR3 region has the DNA TGTGCCTGGAGTGTAGGCGCGGGCACCGGGGAGCTGTTTTTT.

This chain links TRBV20-1 with TRBJ1-4, with 7 bases matching TRBD1. The CDR3 loop spans 11 amino acids. V lost 5 bases to trimming and J lost 12 bases; unmatched junction nucleotides: 6. Germline CDR1 and CDR2: DFQATT and SNEGSKA (reference sequence). The CDR3 sequence: CSARRDRELFF. For the CDR3, the DNA is TGCAGTGCTCGGAGAGACAGGGAACTGTTTTTT.

The genes are TRBV30 and TRBJ2-5; D unresolved. The V and J ends lost 2 bases and 5 bases respectively, with 9 bases between them. The CDR3 is 12 residues long. From germline, CDR1 is GTSNPN and CDR2 SVGIG (reference sequence). The CDR3 coding sequence is TGTGCCTGGAGTAACAGTGGGGAGACCCAGTACTTC. It encodes CAWSNSGETQYF.

J is TRBJ2-5 and V is TRBV5-1, with 8 bases matching TRBD1. The V gene end was trimmed by 2 bases and the J gene end by 4 bases; junction bases not matched to a gene: 10. The CDR3 is 16 amino acids. Germline values: CDR1 SGHRS, CDR2 YFSETQ. The CDR3 sequence is CASSFMETGVGETQYF. In DNA, the CDR3 is TGCGCCAGCAGCTTTATGGAGACAGGGGTTGGAGAGACCCAGTACTTC.

This clone was seen a few times. The V gene is TRBV6-1, the J gene TRBJ1-1, with D hard to call. Germline CDR1 and CDR2: MNHNS and SASEGT. The CDR3 extends over 14 amino acids. V was shortened by 7 bases and J by 1 base, with 13 bases between the two germline ends. The CDR3 DNA reads as TGTGCCAGCATCGATGGAGGATGGAACACTGAAGCTTTCTTT. This gives the protein CASIDGGWNTEAFF.

This chain joins TRBV5-6 and TRBJ2-3, with unresolved D. The length of the CDR3 is 12 residues. V was shortened by 0 bases and J by 7 bases, with 6 bases between the two germline ends. Germline CDR1 is SGHDT and CDR2 is YYEEEE. The CDR3 spells CASSLASNTQYF. CDR3 DNA: TGTGCCAGCAGCTTGGCATCAAATACGCAGTATTTT.

Only one count was recorded for this clone. The chain joins TRBV15 to TRBJ2-7; D assignment may be TRBD1 or TRBD2 (5 bases each). Germline V CDR1 and CDR2: LNHNV, YYDKDF (reference sequence). Trimming removed 0 bases from V and 1 base from J, with 16 bases in between. The CDR3 runs 17 residues. CDR3 sequence (DNA): TGTGCCACCAGCAGAGATTTCGCCGGGGCCCATTCCTACGAGCAGTACTTC. Its translation is CATSRDFAGAHSYEQYF.

The J gene is TRBJ1-6, the V gene TRBV29-1; D not resolved. V dropped 6 bases and J dropped 6 bases, with 12 bases sitting between them. The length of the CDR3 is 13 residues. Germline V gene data show CDR1 as SQVTM and CDR2 as ANQGSEA. The CDR3 nucleotides read TGCAGCGTCCGGGAGTCAGCTAATTCACCCCTCCACTTT. Its translation is CSVRESANSPLHF. The variable domain in full, with the rest retrieved from reference TRBV29-1 and TRBJ1-6, is SAVISQKPSRDICQRGTSLTIQCQVDSQVTMMFWYRQQPGQSLTLIATANQGSEATYESGFVIDKFPISRPNLTFSTLTVSNMSPEDSSIYLCSVRESANSPLHFGNGTRLTVT.

This chain's CDR3 is CASSQDLPGYYGYTF. CDR3 bases: TGCGCCAGCAGCCAAGATCTTCCAGGGTACTATGGCTACACCTTC. V is TRBV4-3 and J is TRBJ1-2, with a possible D match to TRBD1 (5 bases). This CDR3 region has 15 residues. Germline values: CDR1 LGHNA, CDR2 YSLEER. Trimming left V 0 bases short and J 3 bases short, with 11 bases between.

The rearrangement joins TRBV5-1 to TRBJ2-6; D not resolved. Trimming took 1 base from V and 4 from J, leaving 9 bases between them. Germline lookup yields CDR1 SGHRS and CDR2 YFSETQ. This CDR3 region has 15 residues. CDR3 DNA sequence: TGCGCCAGCAGCTTGAAGGTGGACGGGGCCAACGTCCTGACTTTC. It specifies CASSLKVDGANVLTF. Filled out from reference TRBV5-1 and TRBJ2-6, the complete variable domain reads KAGVTQTPRYLIKTRGQQVTLSCSPISGHRSVSWYQQTPGQGLQFLFEYFSETQRNKGNFPGRFSGRQFSNSRSEMNVSTLELGDSALYLCASSLKVDGANVLTFGAGSRLTVL.

This clone appeared a few times. V is TRBV9 and J is TRBJ2-1; D is possibly TRBD1 or TRBD2 (6 bases each). Germline lookup yields CDR1 SGDLS and CDR2 YYNGEE. The CDR3 is 16 residues long. Trimming cost V 4 bases and J 5 bases, with 19 bases left between them. This CDR3 is CASSLRGGLLNNEQFF. CDR3 DNA: TGTGCCAGCAGCTTAAGAGGGGGGCTCCTTAACAATGAGCAGTTCTTC. Together with reference TRBV9 and TRBJ2-1, the CDR3 gives the full variable domain: DSGVTQTPKHLITATGQRVTLRCSPRSGDLSVYWYQQSLDQGLQFLIQYYNGEERAKGNILERFSAQQFPDLHSELNLSSLELGDSALYFCASSLRGGLLNNEQFFGPGTRLTVL.

The rearrangement links TRBV2 to TRBJ2-7; D possibly corresponds to TRBD2 (6 bases). This CDR3 contains 14 residues. The V end lost 3 bases, the J end lost 5 bases, and 14 bases lay between the germline ends. Germline values: CDR1 SNHLY, CDR2 FYNNEI. CDR3 nucleotide sequence: TGTGCCAGCAGTGAGCGACTAGACCTCCACGAGCAGTACTTC. It encodes CASSERLDLHEQYF. The variable domain in full, completed from reference TRBV2 and TRBJ2-7, reads EPEVTQTPSHQVTQMGQEVILRCVPISNHLYFYWYRQILGQKVEFLVSFYNNEISEKSEIFDDQFSVERPDGSNFTLKIRSTKLEDSAMYFCASSERLDLHEQYFGPGTRLTVT.

This clone has more than one count but fewer than ten. The chain links TRBV2 to TRBJ1-1, with D perhaps matching TRBD1 (5 bases). Trimming pared 4 bases from V and 0 bases from J, leaving 12 bases between. The CDR3 has 15 residues. The V gene's germline CDR1 is SNHLY and CDR2 FYNNEI. The CDR3 DNA sequence: TGTGCCAGCAGTGCCCTGGACACCTTGAACACTGAAGCTTTCTTT. It yields the protein CASSALDTLNTEAFF.

The chain has TRBV10-3 and TRBJ2-2, with 7 bases identical to TRBD1. After removal of 2 bases from V and 4 bases from J, the junction contained 1 base not matched to a gene. This CDR3 has 14 residues. CDR1 is ENHRY and CDR2 is SYGVKD in the germline V gene. The CDR3 spells CAISERQGTGELFF. DNA of the CDR3: TGTGCCATCAGTGAGAGACAGGGCACCGGGGAGCTGTTTTTT.